This TCR beta chain was captured by sequencing in a study of T-cell memory formation after mild COVID-19. Study-wide results and limits: The CD4+ clones that contracted clustered mainly within CM and EM, and the CD8+ clones concentrated in EMRA.

Via MiXCR, TCRdb re-called the 5' RACE reads, giving one row per CDR3 protein. The sample contains 180,000 or so distinct CDR3 sequences, roughly 10% of which appear only once. Trimming left V 1 base short and J 4 bases short, with 12 bases between. CDR3 length: 15 residues. Concerning this clonotype: The target antigen is unknown.

Sample: PBMCs or a T cell subset sorted from them (not recorded which). This sequence originates from a young man who had mild COVID-19 (a few samples of this study predate the infection). Cell type and time point are not known. This sequence joins TRBV12-3 or TRBV12-4 and TRBJ2-3; D is unclear. CDR3 DNA sequence: TGTGCCAGCAGTTTAGATGTATCCACGGCAGATACGCAGTATTTT. It yields the protein CASSLDVSTADTQYF.